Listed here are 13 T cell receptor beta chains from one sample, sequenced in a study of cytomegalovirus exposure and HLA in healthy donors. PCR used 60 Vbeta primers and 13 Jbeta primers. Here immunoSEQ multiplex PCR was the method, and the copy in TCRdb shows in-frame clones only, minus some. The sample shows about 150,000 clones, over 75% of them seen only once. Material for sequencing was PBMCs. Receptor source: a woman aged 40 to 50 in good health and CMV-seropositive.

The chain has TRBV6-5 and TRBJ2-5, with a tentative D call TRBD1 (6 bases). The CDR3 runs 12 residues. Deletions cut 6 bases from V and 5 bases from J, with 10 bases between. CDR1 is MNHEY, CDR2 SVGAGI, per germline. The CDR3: CASSRGGETQYF. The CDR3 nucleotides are TGTGCCAGCAGCAGGGGCGGTGAGACCCAGTACTTC.

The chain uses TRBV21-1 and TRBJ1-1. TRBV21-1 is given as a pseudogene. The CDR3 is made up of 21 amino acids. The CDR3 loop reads CASSKMGQNRSVRGGNTEAFF. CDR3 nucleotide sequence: TGTGCCAGCAGCAAGATGGGGCAAAACAGGTCTGTTAGGGGGGGGAACACTGAAGCTTTCTTT.

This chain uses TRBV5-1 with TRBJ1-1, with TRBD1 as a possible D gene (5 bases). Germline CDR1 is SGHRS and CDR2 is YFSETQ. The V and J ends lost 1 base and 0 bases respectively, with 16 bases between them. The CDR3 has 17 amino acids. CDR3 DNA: TGCGCCAGCAGCTTGCGACGTCAGGGAAGGGTGAACACTGAAGCTTTCTTT. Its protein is CASSLRRQGRVNTEAFF.

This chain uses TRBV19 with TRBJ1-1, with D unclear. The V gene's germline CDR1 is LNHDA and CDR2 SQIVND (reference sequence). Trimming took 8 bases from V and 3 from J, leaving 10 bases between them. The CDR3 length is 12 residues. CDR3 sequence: CASSGEYTEAFF. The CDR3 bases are TGTGCCAGTTCCGGGGAGTACACTGAAGCTTTCTTT.

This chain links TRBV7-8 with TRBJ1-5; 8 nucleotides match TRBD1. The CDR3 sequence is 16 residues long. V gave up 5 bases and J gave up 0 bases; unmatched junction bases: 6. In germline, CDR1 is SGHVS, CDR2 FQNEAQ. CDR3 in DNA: TGTGCCAGCAGCCCATGGACAGGGAATAGCAATCAGCCCCAGCATTTT. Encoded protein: CASSPWTGNSNQPQHF.

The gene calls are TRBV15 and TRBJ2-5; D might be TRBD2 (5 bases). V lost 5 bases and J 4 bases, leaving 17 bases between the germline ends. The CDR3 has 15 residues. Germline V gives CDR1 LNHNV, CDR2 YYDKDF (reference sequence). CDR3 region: CATSALEIPAETQYF. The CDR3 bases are TGTGCCACCAGCGCACTAGAAATCCCTGCAGAGACCCAGTACTTC.

Here the CDR3 DNA reads TGTGCCAGCAGTTACCGATCGGGAGTTGGGGAGGATGGCTACACCTTC. Encoded protein: CASSYRSGVGEDGYTF. The chain employs TRBV6-5 and TRBJ1-2; D not certain. The CDR3 has 16 residues. The V end was cut by 2 bases, the J end by 6 bases, with 19 bases between. From germline, CDR1 is MNHEY and CDR2 SVGAGI.

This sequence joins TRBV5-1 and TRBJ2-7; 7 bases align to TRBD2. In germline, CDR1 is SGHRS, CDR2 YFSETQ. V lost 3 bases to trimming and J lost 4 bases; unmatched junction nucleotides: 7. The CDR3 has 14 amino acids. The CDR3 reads CASSSVTSRYEQYF. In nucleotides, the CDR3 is TGCGCCAGCAGCTCGGTGACTAGCAGGTACGAGCAGTACTTC. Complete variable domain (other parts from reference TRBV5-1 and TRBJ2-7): KAGVTQTPRYLIKTRGQQVTLSCSPISGHRSVSWYQQTPGQGLQFLFEYFSETQRNKGNFPGRFSGRQFSNSRSEMNVSTLELGDSALYLCASSSVTSRYEQYFGPGTRLTVT.

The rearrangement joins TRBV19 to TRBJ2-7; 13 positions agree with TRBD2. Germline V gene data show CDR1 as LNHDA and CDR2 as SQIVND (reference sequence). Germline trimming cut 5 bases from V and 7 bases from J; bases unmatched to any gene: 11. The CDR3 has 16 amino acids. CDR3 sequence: CASSSGLAGVIWEQYF. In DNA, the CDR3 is TGTGCCAGTAGTTCAGGACTAGCGGGAGTAATTTGGGAGCAGTACTTC.

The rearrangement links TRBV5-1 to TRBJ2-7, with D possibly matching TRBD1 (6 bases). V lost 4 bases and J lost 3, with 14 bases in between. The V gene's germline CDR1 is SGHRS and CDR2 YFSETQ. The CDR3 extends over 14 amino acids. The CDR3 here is CASSPQGYIYEQYF. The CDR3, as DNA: TGCGCCAGCAGCCCCCAGGGGTATATCTACGAGCAGTACTTC.

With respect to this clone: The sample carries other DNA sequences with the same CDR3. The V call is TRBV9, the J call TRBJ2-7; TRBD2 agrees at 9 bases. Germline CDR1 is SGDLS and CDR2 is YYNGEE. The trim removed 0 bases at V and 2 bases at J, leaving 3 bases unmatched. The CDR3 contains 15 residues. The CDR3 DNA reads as TGTGCCAGCAGCGTAGGCGCTAGCGGGGCCTACGAGCAGTACTTC. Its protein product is CASSVGASGAYEQYF.

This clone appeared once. CDR3 protein: CASSLSPGDSGVFSYEQYF. The CDR3 bases are TGTGCCAGCAGTTTATCCCCGGGGGATAGCGGCGTCTTCTCCTACGAGCAGTACTTC. The V and J genes are TRBV28 and TRBJ2-7; maybe TRBD2 (6 bases). Germline V gene sequence: CDR1 MDHEN, CDR2 SYDVKM. The CDR3 is 19 amino acids. Trimming removed 1 base from V and 0 bases from J, with 22 bases in between.

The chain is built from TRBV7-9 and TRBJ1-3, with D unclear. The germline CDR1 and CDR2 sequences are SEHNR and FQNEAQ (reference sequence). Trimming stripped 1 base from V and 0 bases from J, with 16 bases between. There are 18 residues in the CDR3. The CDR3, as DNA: TGTGCCAGCAGCTTAGAGAGGGCAGTCCTCCTCTCTGGAAACACCATATATTTT. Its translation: CASSLERAVLLSGNTIYF.